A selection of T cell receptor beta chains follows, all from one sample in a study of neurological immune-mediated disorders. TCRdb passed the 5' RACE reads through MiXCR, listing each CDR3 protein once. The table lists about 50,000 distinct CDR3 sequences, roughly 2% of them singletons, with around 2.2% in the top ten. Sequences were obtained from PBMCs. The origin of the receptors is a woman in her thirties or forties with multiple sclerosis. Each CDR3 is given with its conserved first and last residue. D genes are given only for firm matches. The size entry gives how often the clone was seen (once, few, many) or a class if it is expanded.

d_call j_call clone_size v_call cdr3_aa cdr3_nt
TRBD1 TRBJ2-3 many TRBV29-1 CSVDDRGGF TGCAGCGTTGACGACAGGGGTGGTTTT
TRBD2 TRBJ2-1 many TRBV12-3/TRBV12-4 CASRGLAGGFTEQFF TGTGCCAGCAGGGGACTAGCGGGGGGGTTTACTGAGCAGTTCTTC
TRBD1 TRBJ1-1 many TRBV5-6 CASTMPGQGDTEAFF TGTGCCAGCACCATGCCGGGACAGGGGGACACTGAAGCTTTCTTT
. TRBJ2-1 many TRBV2 CASSQAGREQFF TGTGCCAGCAGCCAGGCAGGACGGGAGCAGTTCTTC
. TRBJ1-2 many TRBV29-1 CSVGSPNYGYTF TGCAGCGTTGGGTCCCCGAACTATGGCTACACCTTC
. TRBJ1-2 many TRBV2 CASSSTAELYGYTF TGTGCCAGCAGTAGTACAGCCGAACTGTATGGCTACACCTTC
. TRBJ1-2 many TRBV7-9 CASSLGGSYGYTF TGTGCCAGCAGCTTAGGGGGTTCGTATGGCTACACCTTC
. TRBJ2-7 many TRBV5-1 CASSSNPWGRGYEQYF TGCGCCAGCAGCTCCAATCCCTGGGGCCGAGGCTACGAGCAGTACTTC
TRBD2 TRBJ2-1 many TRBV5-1 CASSLVTSLPHEQFF TGCGCCAGCAGCTTGGTGACTAGCCTCCCTCATGAGCAGTTCTTC
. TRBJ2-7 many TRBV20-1 CSARQGYEQYF TGCAGTGCTAGACAGGGTTACGAGCAGTACTTC
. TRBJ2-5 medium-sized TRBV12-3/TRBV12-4 CASNRQFETQYF TGTGCCAGCAATCGACAGTTTGAGACCCAGTACTTC
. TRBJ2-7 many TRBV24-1 CATSDLRQTYEQYF TGTGCCACCAGTGATTTGAGACAGACCTACGAGCAGTACTTC
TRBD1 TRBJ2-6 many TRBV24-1 CATSDPGGTGGYGANVLTF TGTGCCACCAGTGACCCGGGTGGGACAGGGGGCTACGGGGCCAACGTCCTGACTTTC
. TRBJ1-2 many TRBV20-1 CSARDLWEGYTF TGCAGTGCTAGAGATCTGTGGGAGGGCTACACCTTC
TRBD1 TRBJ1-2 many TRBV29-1 CSVEVRQGIIGYTF TGCAGCGTTGAAGTTCGACAGGGAATCATCGGCTACACCTTC
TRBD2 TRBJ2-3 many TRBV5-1 CASSVPGTSGGGNTQYF TGCGCCAGCAGCGTTCCCGGGACTAGCGGGGGAGGAAATACGCAGTATTTT
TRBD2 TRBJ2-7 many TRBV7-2 CASSLELAGLYEQYF TGTGCCAGCAGCTTAGAACTAGCGGGGCTCTACGAGCAGTACTTC
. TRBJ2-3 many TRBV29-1 CSVEGGLRTGPAQYF TGCAGCGTTGAAGGTGGGCTCCGGACCGGACCTGCGCAGTATTTT
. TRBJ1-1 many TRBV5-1 CASSLASFGPEAFF TGCGCCAGCAGCTTGGCCAGTTTCGGACCTGAAGCTTTCTTT
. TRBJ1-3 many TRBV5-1 CASSLGGDGNTIYF TGCGCCAGCAGCTTAGGCGGAGACGGAAACACCATATATTTT
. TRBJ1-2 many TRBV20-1 CSAPDARLQGDYGYTF TGCAGTGCTCCGGATGCCAGACTTCAGGGCGACTATGGCTACACCTTC
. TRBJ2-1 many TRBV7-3 CASSLGGMNEQFF TGTGCCAGCAGCTTAGGTGGTATGAATGAGCAGTTCTTC
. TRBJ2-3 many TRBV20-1 CSAQASGDTQYF TGCAGTGCACAAGCGTCGGGAGATACGCAGTATTTT
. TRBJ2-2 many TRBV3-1 CASRPRRLTGELFF TGTGCCAGCAGGCCCAGAAGACTCACCGGGGAGCTGTTTTTT
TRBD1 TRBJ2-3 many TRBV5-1 CASSNRDRESGTQYF TGCGCCAGCAGCAACCGGGACAGGGAGTCAGGTACGCAGTATTTT
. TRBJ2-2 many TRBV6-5 CASSYISGTGELFF TGTGCCAGCAGTTACATATCAGGGACCGGGGAGCTGTTTTTT
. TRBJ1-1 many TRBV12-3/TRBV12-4 CASSFGVANTEAFF TGTGCCAGCAGTTTCGGCGTGGCGAACACTGAAGCTTTCTTT
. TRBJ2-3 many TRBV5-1 CASSLVRLGAATDTQYF TGCGCCAGCAGCTTGGTCCGGTTGGGGGCAGCCACAGATACGCAGTATTTT
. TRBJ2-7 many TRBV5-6 CASSSGVATYEQYF TGTGCCAGCAGCTCTGGGGTGGCGACCTACGAGCAGTACTTC
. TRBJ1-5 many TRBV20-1 CSASASPDQPQHF TGCAGTGCTAGCGCTTCTCCTGATCAGCCCCAGCATTTT
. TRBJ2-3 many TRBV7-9 CASSVTSDTQYF TGTGCCAGCAGTGTGACGTCAGATACGCAGTATTTT
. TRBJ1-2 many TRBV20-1 CSARDIGRTYGYTF TGCAGTGCTAGAGATATTGGCAGAACATATGGCTACACCTTC
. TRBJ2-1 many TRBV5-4 CASTWWGAGGSEQFF TGTGCCAGCACCTGGTGGGGGGCCGGGGGATCTGAGCAGTTCTTC
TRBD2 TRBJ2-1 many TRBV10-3 CAISESTGGSYNEQFF TGTGCCATCAGTGAGTCGACGGGGGGCTCCTACAATGAGCAGTTCTTC
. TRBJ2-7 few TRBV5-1 CASSPRVAGEQYF TGCGCCAGCAGCCCCCGGGTCGCGGGCGAGCAGTACTTC
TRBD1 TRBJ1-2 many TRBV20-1 CSAAPRDSANYGYTF TGCAGTGCTGCCCCTAGGGACAGTGCTAACTATGGCTACACCTTC
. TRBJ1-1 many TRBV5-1 CASSLVSGLFTEAFF TGCGCCAGCAGCTTGGTATCCGGGCTGTTCACTGAAGCTTTCTTT